The 2 T cell receptor beta chains given below trace back to one sample, sequenced in a study of blood T cell repertoires in COVID-19. Only in-frame clones appear in the TCRdb table, and some are missing; sequencing was by immunoSEQ multiplex PCR. The sample has approximately 300,000 clones; just under 90% are singletons. Material for sequencing was peripheral blood. The receptors shown here come from a woman aged 50 to 60 with COVID-19, enrolled during active disease.

This chain uses TRBV6-5 with TRBJ2-7, with 10 bases that match TRBD1. V shed 6 bases and J 2 bases; nucleotides not matched to a gene: 4. The length of the CDR3 is 14 residues. The V gene's germline CDR1 is MNHEY and CDR2 SVGAGI. The CDR3 bases are TGTGCCAGCAGCGTTGGACAGGGGGCCTACGAGCAGTACTTC. Protein sequence: CASSVGQGAYEQYF.

The DNA of the CDR3 is TGTGCCAGCAGCTTAGCGGCGGGAGGTTCCCACGAGCAGTACTTC. Encoded protein: CASSLAAGGSHEQYF. The J gene is TRBJ2-7, the V gene TRBV11-3, with 8 bases that match TRBD2. Losses at the gene ends were 1 base for V and 5 bases for J; bases not matched to a gene: 7. The germline V gene encodes CDR1 SGHNT and CDR2 YENEEA. This CDR3 spans 15 amino acids.